A selection of T cell receptor beta chains follows, all from one sample in a study of T cells after yellow fever vaccination. TCRdb reprocessed the 5' RACE reads via MiXCR and lists one record per CDR3 protein. Of 500,000 to 700,000 distinct CDR3 sequences listed, 15% to 20% were seen once; the top ten hold roughly an eighth. The material sequenced was PBMCs, taken 15 days after the yellow fever booster vaccination. Receptor source: a man aged 25-45 years who received the YFV17D yellow fever vaccine. Each CDR3 is given with its conserved first and last residue. The D gene is left open where the match is weak. Expanded clones are given a class, and other clones once, few, many or no size at all.

v_call,cdr3_length,clone_size,j_call,d_call,cdr3_aa,cdr3_nt
TRBV16,15,few,TRBJ2-4,.,CASIRDPLGKNIQYF,TGTGCCAGCATCCGGGACCCCCTGGGCAAAAACATTCAGTACTTC
TRBV10-1,16,.,TRBJ2-7,.,CANVPIKVDRPYEQYF,TGCGCCAACGTACCAATTAAGGTGGACAGACCCTACGAGCAGTACTTC
TRBV7-9,13,.,TRBJ2-1,TRBD2,CASDERDYNEQFF,TGTGCCAGTGACGAGCGGGATTACAATGAGCAGTTCTTC
TRBV10-2,14,.,TRBJ2-3,.,CASSPTGPADTQYF,TGCGCCAGCAGTCCGACAGGTCCGGCAGATACGCAGTATTTT
TRBV20-1,13,.,TRBJ2-7,.,CSAQRGAGDEQYF,TGCAGTGCCCAAAGGGGGGCTGGCGACGAGCAGTACTTC
TRBV12-3/TRBV12-4,15,few,TRBJ1-4,.,CASSLPRGRVEKLFF,TGTGCCAGCAGTTTACCCCGGGGCAGGGTGGAAAAACTGTTTTTT
TRBV7-2,14,.,TRBJ2-7,TRBD2,CASSIRLAGDEQYF,TGTGCCAGCAGCATCCGACTAGCGGGAGACGAGCAGTACTTC
TRBV20-1,13,few,TRBJ2-3,.,CSAPGGGTDTQYF,TGCAGTGCCCCCGGCGGGGGCACAGATACGCAGTATTTT
TRBV5-1,15,few,TRBJ2-3,.,CASSFLGGDTDTQYF,TGCGCCAGCAGCTTTTTGGGCGGGGACACAGATACGCAGTATTTT
TRBV28,15,.,TRBJ1-5,TRBD1,CASSYRQGGNQPQHF,TGTGCCAGCAGTTACCGACAGGGTGGCAATCAGCCCCAGCATTTT
TRBV20-1,16,.,TRBJ2-1,.,CSARVSGTSAHNEQFF,TGCAGTGCTAGAGTTTCCGGGACTTCCGCCCACAATGAGCAGTTCTTC
TRBV20-1,17,.,TRBJ2-2,.,CSARDMRAGANTGELFF,TGCAGTGCTAGAGATATGCGCGCAGGGGCGAACACCGGGGAGCTGTTTTTT
TRBV29-1,12,.,TRBJ2-7,.,CSVEGRSYEQYF,TGCAGCGTTGAGGGCAGAAGCTACGAGCAGTACTTC
TRBV20-1,17,.,TRBJ2-1,.,CSATTSPPWTWNNEQFF,TGCAGTGCTACTACTAGCCCGCCATGGACCTGGAACAATGAGCAGTTCTTC
TRBV7-9,14,.,TRBJ1-1,TRBD1,CASSLRGQGAEAFF,TGTGCCAGCAGCTTAAGGGGACAGGGGGCGGAAGCTTTCTTT
TRBV3-1,15,.,TRBJ2-7,.,CASSQDRGGAYEQYF,TGTGCCAGTAGCCAAGATAGAGGAGGAGCCTACGAGCAGTACTTC
TRBV20-1,15,.,TRBJ2-1,.,CSASTPLSSYNEQFF,TGCAGTGCTTCGACCCCTCTTAGCTCCTACAATGAGCAGTTCTTC
TRBV14,14,.,TRBJ2-5,.,CASSQDVLSETQYF,TGTGCCAGCAGCCAAGATGTTCTATCGGAGACCCAGTACTTC
TRBV7-2,13,few,TRBJ2-1,.,CASSPPTVSEQFF,TGTGCCAGCAGCCCCCCGACGGTAAGCGAGCAGTTCTTC
TRBV4-2,14,.,TRBJ2-3,.,CASSQGSRRDTQYF,TGTGCCAGCAGCCAAGGATCGAGGAGAGATACGCAGTATTTT
TRBV29-1,13,.,TRBJ2-3,.,CSVHPGSQDTQYF,TGCAGCGTTCACCCTGGGTCTCAGGATACGCAGTATTTT
TRBV7-9,13,.,TRBJ1-2,.,CASSLGGPYGYTF,TGTGCCAGCAGCCTTGGGGGACCCTATGGCTACACCTTC
TRBV18,16,.,TRBJ1-4,.,CASSPYGGGDNEKLFF,TGTGCCAGCTCACCGTACGGCGGGGGCGATAATGAAAAACTGTTTTTT
TRBV7-2,15,.,TRBJ2-7,.,CASSPLGGNQVEQYF,TGTGCCAGCAGCCCCCTAGGAGGGAACCAGGTCGAGCAGTACTTC
TRBV18,14,few,TRBJ2-1,.,CASVTGTDYNEQFF,TGTGCCAGTGTAACCGGGACCGACTACAATGAGCAGTTCTTC
TRBV24-1,15,few,TRBJ2-1,.,CATRSWGSSYNEQFF,TGTGCCACCAGATCGTGGGGGAGCTCCTACAATGAGCAGTTCTTC
TRBV11-1,18,few,TRBJ2-5,TRBD1,CASSSRQGGGDVRETQYF,TGTGCCAGCAGCTCACGACAGGGTGGGGGCGATGTGAGAGAGACCCAGTACTTC
TRBV11-2,16,.,TRBJ2-5,.,CASSRGDRLGEETQYF,TGTGCCAGCAGCCGGGGGGACAGGTTGGGCGAAGAGACCCAGTACTTC
TRBV20-1,13,many,TRBJ2-5,TRBD2,CSARPGGRETQYF,TGCAGTGCCCGACCGGGAGGCCGAGAGACCCAGTACTTC
TRBV7-2,15,few,TRBJ2-2,.,CASSLAAGNTGELFF,TGTGCCAGCAGCCTAGCTGCGGGTAACACCGGGGAGCTGTTTTTT
TRBV7-2,14,.,TRBJ2-1,TRBD2,CASTLGLARNEQFF,TGTGCCAGCACCCTAGGACTAGCTCGGAATGAGCAGTTCTTC
TRBV19,15,few,TRBJ2-7,.,CASSIGTLRAYEQYF,TGTGCCAGTAGTATAGGAACCTTGCGGGCCTACGAGCAGTACTTC
TRBV6-2/TRBV6-3,11,.,TRBJ2-4,.,CASSQSNIQYF,TGTGCCAGCAGCCAGTCAAACATTCAGTACTTC
TRBV29-1,14,.,TRBJ1-1,.,CSVEVPGPPTEAFF,TGCAGCGTTGAGGTCCCCGGGCCTCCCACTGAAGCTTTCTTT
TRBV6-1,13,.,TRBJ2-7,.,CATCSGSSYEQYF,TGTGCCACCTGCAGTGGCAGCTCCTACGAGCAGTACTTC